Listed below are T cell receptor beta chains from one sample, sequenced in a study of T cells after yellow fever vaccination. TCRdb independently ran MiXCR on the 5' RACE reads; one entry per CDR3 protein. The sample lists approximately 550,000 distinct CDR3 sequences, 19% occurring once. The input for sequencing was PBMCs, taken 15 days after the yellow fever booster vaccination. The origin of the receptors is a man under 40 who received the YFV17D yellow fever vaccine. The CDR3 runs from the conserved cysteine through the conserved F or W. The D gene is left open where the match is weak. Size tells how often a clone was seen (once, few, many) or the class of an expanded clone, and some rows leave it out.

J | size | V | D | CDR3 | DNA
TRBJ2-2 | - | TRBV12-3/TRBV12-4 | TRBD2 | CASSPAGVGTGELFF | TGTGCCAGCAGTCCAGCGGGAGTCGGGACCGGGGAGCTGTTTTTT
TRBJ2-5 | - | TRBV18 | - | CASSPHPRTQETQYF | TGTGCCAGCTCACCACACCCCAGGACCCAAGAGACCCAGTACTTC
TRBJ2-3 | few | TRBV7-2 | TRBD2 | CASSPTSGRAGAQYF | TGTGCCAGCAGCCCGACTAGCGGGAGGGCCGGGGCGCAGTATTTT
TRBJ2-3 | - | TRBV7-6 | - | CASWSGMPTDTQYF | TGTGCCAGCTGGTCCGGGATGCCCACAGATACGCAGTATTTT
TRBJ2-7 | few | TRBV5-1 | - | CASSHNTYEQYF | TGCGCCAGCAGCCACAACACCTACGAGCAGTACTTC
TRBJ2-5 | few | TRBV7-2 | TRBD2 | CASSPALAGPQETQYF | TGTGCCAGCAGCCCTGCTCTAGCGGGACCACAAGAGACCCAGTACTTC
TRBJ2-1 | - | TRBV20-1 | TRBD2 | CSAIKTSGRYNEQFF | TGCAGTGCTATAAAAACTAGCGGACGCTACAATGAGCAGTTCTTC
TRBJ2-5 | few | TRBV27 | TRBD2 | CASSAGTSGIETQYF | TGTGCCAGCAGTGCCGGGACTAGCGGGATAGAGACCCAGTACTTC
TRBJ2-3 | - | TRBV7-2 | TRBD2 | CASSWESGGTDTQYF | TGTGCCAGCAGCTGGGAATCGGGGGGGACAGATACGCAGTATTTT
TRBJ2-2 | - | TRBV14 | - | CASSQLMVGTGELFF | TGTGCCAGCAGCCAGCTGATGGTGGGCACCGGGGAGCTGTTTTTT
TRBJ2-7 | - | TRBV5-5 | - | CASSPNIYEQYF | TGTGCCAGCAGCCCAAACATCTACGAGCAGTACTTC
TRBJ2-3 | few | TRBV28 | - | CASSPTSRFTDTQYF | TGTGCCAGCAGTCCCACGAGCCGCTTCACAGATACGCAGTATTTT
TRBJ2-1 | few | TRBV5-1 | TRBD2 | CASSLGAGAFNEQFF | TGCGCCAGCAGCTTGGGAGCGGGAGCTTTTAATGAGCAGTTCTTC
TRBJ1-2 | - | TRBV5-1 | - | CASSLNGGYTF | TGCGCCAGCAGCTTGAACGGGGGCTACACCTTC
TRBJ2-1 | - | TRBV5-1 | TRBD1 | CASSSGGSGYNEQFF | TGCGCCAGCAGCTCAGGGGGCTCGGGGTACAATGAGCAGTTCTTC
TRBJ1-4 | many | TRBV7-2 | TRBD1 | CASSSRDRGGKLFF | TGTGCCAGCAGCTCCCGGGACAGGGGGGGGAAACTGTTTTTT
TRBJ2-3 | few | TRBV7-9 | - | CASSHRDSTDTQYF | TGTGCCAGCAGCCACCGGGACTCCACAGATACGCAGTATTTT